This paragraph reports one TCR beta chain. What it recognizes is unknown. CDR1 and CDR2 from the germline V gene are GTSNPN and SVGIG (reference sequence). The CDR3 is 14 amino acids. Trimming shortened V by 2 bases and J by 0 bases, and 5 bases separated the two germline ends. This specimen belongs to a study of cytomegalovirus exposure and HLA in healthy donors. General study findings and limits: For presence/absence analyses, sequencing depth was assumed to be roughly uniform across donors. TCR beta sequences reportedly predicted most subjects' HLA-A and HLA-B alleles accurately.

The study ran its PCR with 60 Vbeta and 13 Jbeta primers. Produced via immunoSEQ multiplex PCR; TCRdb's table is partial and in-frame only. The sample records around 180,000 clones, almost 85% being singletons. This TCR derives from a boy aged 5-17 years in good health and CMV-seronegative. The sample taken for sequencing was PBMCs. The chain uses TRBV30 and TRBJ2-6; D perhaps matches TRBD2 (5 bases). The CDR3 reads CAWSRDSGANVLTF. Written as DNA, the CDR3 is TGTGCCTGGAGTCGGGACTCTGGGGCCAACGTCCTGACTTTC.